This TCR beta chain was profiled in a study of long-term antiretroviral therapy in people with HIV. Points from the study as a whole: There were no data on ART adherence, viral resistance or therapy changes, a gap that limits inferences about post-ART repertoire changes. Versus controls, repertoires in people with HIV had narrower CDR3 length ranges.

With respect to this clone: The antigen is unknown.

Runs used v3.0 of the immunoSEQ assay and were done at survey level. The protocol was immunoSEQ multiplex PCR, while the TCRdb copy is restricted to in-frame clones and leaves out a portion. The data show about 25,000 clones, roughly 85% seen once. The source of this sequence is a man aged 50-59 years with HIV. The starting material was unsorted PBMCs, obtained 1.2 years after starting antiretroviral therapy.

The CDR3 reads CASTPGTDSSIQFF. For the CDR3, the DNA is TGTGCCAGCACCCCCGGGACAGACTCCTCAATACAGTTTTTT. The rearrangement links TRBV6-1 to TRBJ1-4; 7 nucleotides align to TRBD1. This CDR3 contains 14 residues. Germline values: CDR1 MNHNS, CDR2 SASEGT. Trimming at V came to 7 bases and at J to 16 bases, leaving 18 bases not matched to a gene.